The clone carrying this T cell receptor beta chain was observed a few times. Its specificity is not known. 5'RACE primed from the constant segment yielded TCR alpha and TCR beta cDNA libraries bearing sample barcodes and UMIs. In TCRdb, the 5' RACE reads were re-called with MiXCR into one record per CDR3 protein. Here the sample spans approximately 150,000 distinct CDR3 sequences, approximately 21% being singletons. The data originate from a study of T-cell memory formation after mild COVID-19. Whole-study findings and limits: CD8+ contracting clones occupied EMRA, while CD4+ ones occupied mainly CM and EM. Certain responding clones were present in pre-infection memory, suggesting participation of cross-reactive memory. Among clones peaking at day 37 in the second wave, SARS-CoV-2 specificity remained unconfirmed.

V was cut by 3 bases and J by 8 bases, with 7 bases left in between. The CDR3 contains 12 residues. The origin of this receptor is an adult woman who had mild COVID-19 (a few samples of this study predate the infection). Cell type and time point are not known. Sequencing used PBMCs or a T cell subset sorted from them (not recorded which). V and J are TRBV12-3 or TRBV12-4 and TRBJ2-2, with D hard to call. The CDR3 region is CASSFSRGELFF. The CDR3 nucleotides are TGTGCCAGCAGTTTTTCCAGGGGGGAGCTGTTTTTT.